This T cell receptor beta chain is from a study of blood T cell repertoires in COVID-19. Whole-study context: The United States, Italy and Spain provided the acute and convalescent COVID-19 samples.

Original processing notes: Nucleated cell number was recorded as an estimate derived from reference gene primer amplification. Sequencing was performed with immunoSEQ multiplex PCR; in TCRdb, only in-frame clones are kept and a portion is missing. The V and J calls and the clone size are those of that table, but D and trimming were determined from the DNA. Here the sample spans 25,000 to 30,000 clones, about three quarters being singletons. This clone has just one count. This CDR3 has 15 amino acids. Trimming left V 0 bases short and J 0 bases short, with 8 bases between. This sequence joins TRBV23-1 and TRBJ1-1; tentative D call: TRBD1 (5 bases). TRBV23-1 is designated an ORF whose function remains uncertain. The sequence derives from a boy aged 2 to 10 with active or convalescent COVID-19. Sequencing was carried out using peripheral blood. This chain's CDR3 is CASSQSTELNTEAFF. CDR3 coding DNA: TGCGCCAGCAGTCAATCGACAGAGCTGAACACTGAAGCTTTCTTT.